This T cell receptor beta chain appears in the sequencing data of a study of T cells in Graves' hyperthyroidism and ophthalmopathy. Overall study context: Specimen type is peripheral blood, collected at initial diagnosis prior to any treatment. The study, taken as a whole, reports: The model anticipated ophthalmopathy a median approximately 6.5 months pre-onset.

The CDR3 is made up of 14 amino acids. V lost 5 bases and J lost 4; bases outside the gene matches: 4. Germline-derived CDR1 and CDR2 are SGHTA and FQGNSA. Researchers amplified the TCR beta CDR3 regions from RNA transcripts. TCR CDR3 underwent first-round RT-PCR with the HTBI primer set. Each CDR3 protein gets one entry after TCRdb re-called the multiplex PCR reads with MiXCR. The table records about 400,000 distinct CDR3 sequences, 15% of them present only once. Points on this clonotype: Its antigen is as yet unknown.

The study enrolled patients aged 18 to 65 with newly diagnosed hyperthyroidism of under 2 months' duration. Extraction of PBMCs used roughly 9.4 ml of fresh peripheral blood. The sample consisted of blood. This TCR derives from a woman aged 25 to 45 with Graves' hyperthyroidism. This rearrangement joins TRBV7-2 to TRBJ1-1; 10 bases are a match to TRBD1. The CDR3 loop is CASSRQGASTEAFF. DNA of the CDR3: TGTGCCAGCAGCCGACAGGGGGCGAGCACTGAAGCTTTCTTT.